This T cell receptor (beta chain) was observed in a study of shared clonotypes between healthy human individuals. About the research overall: Researchers assigned three CD4 naive, three CD4 memory, two CD8 naive and one CD8 memory plate to each donor.

CDR3 length: 18 amino acids. Germline V CDR1 and CDR2: ENHRY, SYGVKD. Losses at the gene ends were 8 bases for V and 4 bases for J; bases not matched to a gene: 14. Original methodology: ImmunoSEQ gave junction-only sequences without quality scores, so filtering differed. Data came from immunoSEQ multiplex PCR; TCRdb stores just in-frame clones and leaves some out. D and trimming were read from the DNA, whereas the V and J calls and clone size are those reported in that table. Here the sample spans over 2 million clones, 90% to 95% being singletons. From CD4+ cells came CD45RA+ naive and CD45RA-negative memory subsets. General study points: Naive subsets, compared against memory subsets, generally had larger estimated richness values.

Points on this clone: Its antigen is not known.

This receptor was taken from a man aged 18 to 29 in good health. The sequencing sample was made of naive CD4+ T cells sorted from blood. Sample subset: CD45RA+ positively selected. V gene TRBV10-3 combines with J gene TRBJ2-2; 12 bases line up with TRBD2. In nucleotides, the CDR3 is TGTGCCATCCTAAGGGGTACTAGCGGGAGGTCGGGCACCGGGGAGCTGTTTTTT. It codes for CAILRGTSGRSGTGELFF.